Given below is one T cell receptor beta chain in context. This specimen comes from a study of blood T cell repertoires in COVID-19. Profiled with immunoSEQ multiplex PCR; TCRdb holds only in-frame clones, not every one. The table has 110,000 or so clones, 70% to 90% seen once. The sample comprised peripheral blood. The clonotype originates from a woman aged 65 to 85 who had recovered from COVID-19.

The CDR3 DNA follows: TGCAGTGCTAGTAAACAGACCTACGAGCAGTACTTC. Translation gives CSASKQTYEQYF. This rearrangement joins TRBV20-1 to TRBJ2-7, with no clear D. Per the germline V gene, CDR1 is DFQATT and CDR2 is SNEGSKA (reference sequence). Trimming took 3 bases from V and 2 from J, leaving 8 bases between them. This CDR3 has 12 residues.